Sequencing of this TCR beta chain was carried out in a study of graft-versus-host responses after intestinal transplantation. TCRdb keeps only in-frame clones here, not all; method: immunoSEQ multiplex PCR. The table lists more than 25,000 clones, 82% of them singletons. A word on this clone: Its target is not known.

V was shortened by 5 bases and J by 0 bases, with 10 bases between the two germline ends. This CDR3 contains 14 residues. Germline V gene lookup returns CDR1 PRHDT and CDR2 FYEKMQ (reference sequence). The genes are TRBV13 and TRBJ2-5, with D maybe TRBD1 (6 bases). The sample in question was unstimulated CD4+ T cells sorted from spleen or lymph node cells, obtained before intestinal transplant. The source of this sequence is a human donor who received an intestinal transplant. The CDR3 reads CASSTRDNQETQYF. In DNA, the CDR3 is TGTGCCAGCAGCACCCGGGACAACCAAGAGACCCAGTACTTC.